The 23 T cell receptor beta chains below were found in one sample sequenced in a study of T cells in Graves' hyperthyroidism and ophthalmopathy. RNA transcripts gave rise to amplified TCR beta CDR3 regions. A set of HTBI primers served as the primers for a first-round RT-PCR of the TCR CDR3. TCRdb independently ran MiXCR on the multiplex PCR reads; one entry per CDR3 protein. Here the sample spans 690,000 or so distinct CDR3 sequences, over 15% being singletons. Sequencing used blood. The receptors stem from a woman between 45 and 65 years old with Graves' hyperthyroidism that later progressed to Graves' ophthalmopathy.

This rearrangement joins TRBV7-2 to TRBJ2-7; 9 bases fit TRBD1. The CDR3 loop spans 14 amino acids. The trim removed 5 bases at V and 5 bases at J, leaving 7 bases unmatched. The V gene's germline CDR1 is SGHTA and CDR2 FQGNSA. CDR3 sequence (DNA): TGTGCCAGCAGCGCCCGAACAGGGGGCGACGAGCAGTACTTC. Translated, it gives CASSARTGGDEQYF. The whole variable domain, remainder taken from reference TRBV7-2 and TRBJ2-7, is GAGVSQSPSNKVTEKGKDVELRCDPISGHTALYWYRQSLGQGLEFLIYFQGNSAPDKSGLPSDRFSAERTGGSVSTLTIQRTQQEDSAVYLCASSARTGGDEQYFGPGTRLTVT.

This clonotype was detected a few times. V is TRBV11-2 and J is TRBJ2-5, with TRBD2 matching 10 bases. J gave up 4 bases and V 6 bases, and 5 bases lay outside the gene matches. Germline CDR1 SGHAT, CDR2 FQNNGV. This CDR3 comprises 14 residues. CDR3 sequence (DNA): TGTGCCAGCAGGGTTCTAGCGGGGGTAGAGACCCAGTACTTC. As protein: CASRVLAGVETQYF.

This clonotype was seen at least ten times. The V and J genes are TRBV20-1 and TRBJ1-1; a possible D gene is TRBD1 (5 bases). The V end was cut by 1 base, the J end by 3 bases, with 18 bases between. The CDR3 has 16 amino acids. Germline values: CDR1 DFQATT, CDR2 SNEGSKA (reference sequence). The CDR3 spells CSARGAREGPYTEAFF. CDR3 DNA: TGCAGTGCTAGAGGCGCCAGGGAGGGGCCGTACACTGAAGCTTTCTTT.

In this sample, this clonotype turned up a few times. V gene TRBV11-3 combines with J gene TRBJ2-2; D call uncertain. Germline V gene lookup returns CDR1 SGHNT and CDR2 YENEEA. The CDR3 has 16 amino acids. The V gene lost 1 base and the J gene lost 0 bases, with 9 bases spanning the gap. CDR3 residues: CASSLGWNPNTGELFF. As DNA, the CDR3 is TGTGCCAGCAGCTTAGGGTGGAACCCGAACACCGGGGAGCTGTTTTTT.

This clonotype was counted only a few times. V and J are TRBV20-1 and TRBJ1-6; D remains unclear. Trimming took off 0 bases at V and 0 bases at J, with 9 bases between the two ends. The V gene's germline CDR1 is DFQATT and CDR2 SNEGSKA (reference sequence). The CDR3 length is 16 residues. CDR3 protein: CSARDLAYSYNSPLHF. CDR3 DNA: TGCAGTGCTAGAGATCTCGCCTACTCCTATAATTCACCCCTCCACTTT.

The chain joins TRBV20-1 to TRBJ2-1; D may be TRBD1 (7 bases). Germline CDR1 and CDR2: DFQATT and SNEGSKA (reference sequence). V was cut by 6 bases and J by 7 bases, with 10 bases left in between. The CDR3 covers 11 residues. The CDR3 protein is CSAEGANEQFF. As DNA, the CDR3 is TGCAGTGCGGAGGGGGCGAATGAGCAGTTCTTC.

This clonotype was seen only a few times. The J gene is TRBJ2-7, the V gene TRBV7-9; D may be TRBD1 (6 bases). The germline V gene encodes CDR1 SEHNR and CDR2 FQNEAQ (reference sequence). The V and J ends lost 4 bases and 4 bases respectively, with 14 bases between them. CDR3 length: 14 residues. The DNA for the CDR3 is TGTGCCAGCAGCTCCACAGACAGGTTTTACGAGCAGTACTTC. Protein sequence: CASSSTDRFYEQYF.

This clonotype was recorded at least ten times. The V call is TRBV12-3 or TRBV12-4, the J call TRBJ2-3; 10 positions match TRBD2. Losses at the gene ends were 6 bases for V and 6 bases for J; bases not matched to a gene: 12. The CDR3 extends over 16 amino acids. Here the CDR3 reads CASRAQLAGNMDTQYF. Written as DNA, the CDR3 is TGTGCCAGCAGGGCCCAACTAGCGGGGAACATGGATACGCAGTATTTT.

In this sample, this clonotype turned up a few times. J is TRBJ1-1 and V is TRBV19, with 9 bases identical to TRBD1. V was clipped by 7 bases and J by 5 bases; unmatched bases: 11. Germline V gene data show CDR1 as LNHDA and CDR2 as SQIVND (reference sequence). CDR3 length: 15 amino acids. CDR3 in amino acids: CASTRDRVVQTEAFF. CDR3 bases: TGTGCCAGTACGCGGGACAGGGTTGTACAAACTGAAGCTTTCTTT.

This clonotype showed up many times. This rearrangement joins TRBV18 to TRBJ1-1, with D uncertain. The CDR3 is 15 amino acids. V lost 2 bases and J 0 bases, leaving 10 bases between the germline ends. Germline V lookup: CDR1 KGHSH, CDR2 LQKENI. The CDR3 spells CASSPRGLMNTEAFF. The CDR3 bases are TGTGCCAGCTCACCAAGAGGGTTAATGAACACTGAAGCTTTCTTT.

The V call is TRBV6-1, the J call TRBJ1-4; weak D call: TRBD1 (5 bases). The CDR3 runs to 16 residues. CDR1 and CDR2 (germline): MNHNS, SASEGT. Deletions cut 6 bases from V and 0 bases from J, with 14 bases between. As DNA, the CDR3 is TGTGCCAGCAGCGGTGGGACCGATGCAACTAATGAAAAACTGTTTTTT. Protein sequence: CASSGGTDATNEKLFF.

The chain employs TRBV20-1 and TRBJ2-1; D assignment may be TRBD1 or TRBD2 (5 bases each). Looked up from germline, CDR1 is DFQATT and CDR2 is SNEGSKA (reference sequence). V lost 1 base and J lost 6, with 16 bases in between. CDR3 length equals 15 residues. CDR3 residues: CSARVPGLSGNEQFF. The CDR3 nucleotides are TGCAGTGCTAGAGTCCCGGGGCTCTCTGGCAATGAGCAGTTCTTC.

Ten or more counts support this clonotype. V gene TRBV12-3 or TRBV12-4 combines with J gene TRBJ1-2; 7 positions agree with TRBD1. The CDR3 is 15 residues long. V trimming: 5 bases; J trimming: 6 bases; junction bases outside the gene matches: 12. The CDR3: CASSPHPRGRDGYTF. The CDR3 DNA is TGTGCCAGCAGTCCCCACCCTAGGGGGCGGGATGGCTACACCTTC.

The CDR3 nucleotides read TGTGCCAGCTCAACCGACAGGAATGGCTACACCTTC. It codes for CASSTDRNGYTF. The chain couples TRBV18 to TRBJ1-2, with a weak D call TRBD1 (6 bases). Trimming left V 5 bases short and J 6 bases short, with 10 bases between. The CDR3 extends over 12 amino acids. The germline V gene encodes CDR1 KGHSH and CDR2 LQKENI.

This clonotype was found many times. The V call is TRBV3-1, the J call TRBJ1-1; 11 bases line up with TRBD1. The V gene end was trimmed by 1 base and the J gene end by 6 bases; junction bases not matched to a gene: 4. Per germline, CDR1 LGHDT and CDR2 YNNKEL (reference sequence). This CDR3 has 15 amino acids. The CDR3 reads CASSQGGQGVAEAFF. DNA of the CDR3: TGTGCCAGCAGCCAAGGGGGACAGGGGGTTGCTGAAGCTTTCTTT.

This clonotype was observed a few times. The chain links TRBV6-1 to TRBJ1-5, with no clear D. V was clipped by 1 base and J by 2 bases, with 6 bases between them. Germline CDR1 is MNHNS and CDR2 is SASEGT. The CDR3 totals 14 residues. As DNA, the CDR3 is TGTGCCAGCAGTGAAGTCATCGGCAATCAGCCCCAGCATTTT. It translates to CASSEVIGNQPQHF.

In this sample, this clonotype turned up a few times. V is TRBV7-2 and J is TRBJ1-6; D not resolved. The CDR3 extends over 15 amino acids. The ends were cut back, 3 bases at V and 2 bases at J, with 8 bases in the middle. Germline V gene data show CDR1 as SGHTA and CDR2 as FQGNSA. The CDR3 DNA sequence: TGTGCCAGCAGCTTGCCGATCCCCTATAATTCACCCCTCCACTTT. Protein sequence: CASSLPIPYNSPLHF.

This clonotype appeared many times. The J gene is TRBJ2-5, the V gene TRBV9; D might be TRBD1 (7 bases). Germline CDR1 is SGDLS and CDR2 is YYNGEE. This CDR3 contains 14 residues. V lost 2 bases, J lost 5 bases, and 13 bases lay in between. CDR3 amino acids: CASSVSTGRETQYF. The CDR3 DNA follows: TGTGCCAGCAGCGTTTCGACAGGGAGGGAGACCCAGTACTTC.

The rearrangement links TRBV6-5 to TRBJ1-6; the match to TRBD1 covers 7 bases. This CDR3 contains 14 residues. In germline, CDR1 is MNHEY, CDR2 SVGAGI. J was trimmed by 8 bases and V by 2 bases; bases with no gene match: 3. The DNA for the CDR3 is TGTGCCAGCAGTTACAAAGGACAGGATTCACCCCTCCACTTT. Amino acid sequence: CASSYKGQDSPLHF.

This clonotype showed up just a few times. This chain's CDR3 is CASSSGWQGMGYEQYF. CDR3 DNA: TGTGCCAGCAGCTCGGGGTGGCAGGGGATGGGGTACGAGCAGTACTTC. This chain connects TRBV11-2 to TRBJ2-7, with D possibly matching TRBD1 (6 bases). Trimming took off 4 bases at V and 4 bases at J, with 20 bases between the two ends. CDR3 length: 16 amino acids. Germline V gene lookup returns CDR1 SGHAT and CDR2 FQNNGV.

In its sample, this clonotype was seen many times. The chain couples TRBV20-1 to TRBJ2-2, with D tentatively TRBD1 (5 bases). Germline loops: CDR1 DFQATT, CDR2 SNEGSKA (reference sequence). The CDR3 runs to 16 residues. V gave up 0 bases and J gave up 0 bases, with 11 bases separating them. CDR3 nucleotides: TGCAGTGCTAGAGATTTGGGCAGGGCGAACACCGGGGAGCTGTTTTTT. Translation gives CSARDLGRANTGELFF.

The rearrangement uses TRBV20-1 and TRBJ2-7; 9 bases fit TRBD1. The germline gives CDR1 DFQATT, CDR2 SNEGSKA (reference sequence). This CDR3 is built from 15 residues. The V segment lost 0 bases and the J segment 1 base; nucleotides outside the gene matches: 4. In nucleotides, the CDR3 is TGCAGTGCTAGAGAACGACAGGGGGGATCCTACGAGCAGTACTTC. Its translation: CSARERQGGSYEQYF.

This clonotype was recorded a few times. CDR3 protein: CAGRDRNTGELFF. CDR3 sequence (DNA): TGTGCCGGCCGGGACAGGAACACCGGGGAGCTGTTTTTT. This chain joins TRBV9 and TRBJ2-2; TRBD1 aligns across 7 bases. This CDR3 is built from 13 residues. The ends lost 10 bases at V and 1 base at J; junction bases unmatched: 4. Germline V CDR1 and CDR2: SGDLS, YYNGEE.